This T cell receptor beta chain came from a study of T cell responses to AZD1222 COVID-19 vaccine. The CDR3 extends over 13 amino acids. V was clipped by 0 bases and J by 3 bases, with 0 bases between them. Produced via immunoSEQ multiplex PCR; TCRdb's table is partial and in-frame only. The sample contains about 200,000 clones, 91% of which appear only once. Overall study results and limits: Repertoires were obtained only post-peak T cell response. Among those given AZD1222, only five or six were seropositive at baseline. The study found Spike-specific TCR breadth and depth rose after two AZD1222 doses. It should be noted that donors were predominantly white British and more often female, and clonal diversity was possibly underestimated.

A word on this clone: Its cognate antigen is unknown.

The receptor was isolated from an adult who received the AZD1222 COVID-19 vaccine. Sample: peripheral blood, taken 28 days after the second AZD1222 dose. V usage is TRBV12-3 or TRBV12-4 and J usage is TRBJ2-6; D remains ambiguous. This chain's CDR3 is CASSLAGANVLTF. The CDR3 nucleotides read TGTGCCAGCAGTTTAGCTGGGGCCAACGTCCTGACTTTC.